The rows below give T cell receptor beta chains drawn from one sample of a study of prognosis after radiotherapy for stage I lung cancer. TCRdb called the multiplex PCR reads again in MiXCR, with one record for every CDR3 protein. The sample has roughly 30,000 distinct CDR3 sequences, around 41% seen once; the top ten hold about 32%. Material: PBMCs, obtained before or after stereotactic body radiation therapy (not recorded which). The receptors derive from a donor aged 50 or older with non-small cell lung cancer. Each CDR3 is given with its conserved first and last residue. Each record gives: clone size, D gene, V gene, J gene, CDR3 protein, CDR3 DNA. D genes are given only for firm matches. Not every row has a clone size; where given, it reads once, few, many or a size class.

>NA|TRBD2|TRBV30|TRBJ2-3
CAWRTSGRDTQYF
TGTGCCTGGAGGACTAGCGGAAGAGATACGCAGTATTTT
>NA|TRBD1|TRBV10-3|TRBJ2-4
CAISEEYRGLNKLAKNIQYF
TGTGCCATCAGTGAGGAATACAGGGGGCTCAACAAACTAGCCAAAAACATTCAGTACTTC
>many|NA|TRBV7-8|TRBJ2-7
CASSLAGSYEQYF
TGTGCCAGCAGCTTAGCTGGTAGCTACGAGCAGTACTTC
>NA|NA|TRBV2|TRBJ1-6
CATGQDSFSPLHF
TGTGCCACGGGACAAGACTCATTTTCACCCCTCCACTTT
>medium-sized|TRBD2|TRBV11-2|TRBJ2-2
CASGTSGRGTGELFF
TGTGCGTCCGGGACTAGCGGGAGAGGGACCGGGGAGCTGTTTTTT
>many|NA|TRBV12-3/TRBV12-4|TRBJ1-2
CASSLTTAWGYTF
TGTGCCAGCAGTTTAACTACAGCCTGGGGCTACACCTTC
>many|NA|TRBV2|TRBJ1-1
CASRTELNTEAFF
TGTGCCAGCAGGACAGAGTTAAACACTGAAGCTTTCTTT
>NA|NA|TRBV10-3|TRBJ2-5
CAISKFPVSQETQYF
TGTGCCATCAGTAAATTCCCCGTCTCCCAAGAGACCCAGTACTTC
>NA|NA|TRBV11-2|TRBJ2-6
CASIPRTWTDRTSGANFLTF
TGTGCCAGCATCCCACGGACATGGACAGACCGGACCTCTGGGGCCAACTTCCTGACTTTC
>many|TRBD2|TRBV5-1|TRBJ2-1
CASSPEGLASGTYNEQFF
TGCGCCAGCAGCCCGGAGGGATTGGCTAGCGGGACCTACAATGAGCAGTTCTTC
>NA|NA|TRBV19|TRBJ1-1
CASRRNHWNTEAFF
TGTGCCAGCCGCCGGAACCATTGGAACACTGAAGCTTTCTTT
>NA|NA|TRBV6-1|TRBJ2-2
CASSEADTGELFF
TGTGCCAGCAGTGAAGCGGACACCGGGGAGCTGTTTTTT
>many|NA|TRBV28|TRBJ2-2
CASSALGGENTGELFF
TGTGCCAGCAGCGCGCTAGGGGGGGAGAACACCGGGGAGCTGTTTTTT
>many|NA|TRBV19|TRBJ2-4
CASSIDTGEKNIQYF
TGTGCCAGTAGTATAGATACGGGGGAAAAAAACATTCAGTACTTC
>medium-sized|NA|TRBV12-3/TRBV12-4|TRBJ2-3
CASSLAVDSTTDTQYF
TGTGCCAGCAGTTTAGCGGTGGACAGCACCACAGATACGCAGTATTTT
>many|NA|TRBV10-2|TRBJ2-6
CASSEWRPERANVLTF
TGCGCCAGCAGTGAGTGGAGGCCCGAGAGGGCCAACGTCCTGACTTTC
>NA|TRBD1|TRBV28|TRBJ1-5
CASIFPGQGASNHPQHF
TGTGCCAGCATTTTCCCCGGACAGGGGGCAAGCAATCATCCCCAGCATTTT
>many|NA|TRBV7-9|TRBJ2-7
CASSARSLEQYF
TGTGCCAGCAGCGCTCGGTCTCTTGAGCAGTACTTC
>medium-sized|TRBD1|TRBV28|TRBJ2-7
CASSLGTGTVPYF
TGTGCCAGCAGTTTAGGTACCGGGACAGTCCCGTACTTC
>NA|NA|TRBV7-9|TRBJ2-2
CASSLVGLNTWELFF
TGTGCCAGCAGCTTAGTAGGATTGAACACCTGGGAGCTGTTTTTT
>many|NA|TRBV15|TRBJ2-2
CATSKLEAGELFF
TGTGCCACCAGCAAGCTAGAAGCCGGGGAGCTGTTTTTT
>NA|TRBD2|TRBV4-2|TRBJ2-2
CASSQVNLLAGTGELFF
TGTGCCAGCAGCCAAGTAAATCTCCTAGCGGGAACCGGGGAGCTGTTTTTT
>NA|NA|TRBV2|TRBJ1-5
CASSGGNHPQHF
TGTGCCAGCAGTGGTGGGAATCACCCCCAGCACTTT
>many|NA|TRBV3-1|TRBJ1-2
CASSQDAGVRGYTF
TGTGCCAGCAGCCAAGATGCAGGGGTACGTGGCTACACCTTC
>medium-sized|NA|TRBV20-1|TRBJ1-2
CSAPAPPGGYTF
TGCAGTGCCCCCGCCCCTCCCGGGGGCTACACCTTC
>NA|NA|TRBV12-3/TRBV12-4|TRBJ2-3
CASSPAVTQYF
TGTGCCAGCAGTCCGGCGGTTACGCAGTATTTT
>NA|NA|TRBV10-3|TRBJ2-7
CAIMSATGHEAYDQYF
TGTGCCATCATGTCGGCGACGGGACACGAGGCCTACGACCAGTACTTC
>once|NA|TRBV6-1|TRBJ2-3
CASSPQTDTQYF
TGTGCCAGCAGTCCACAAACAGATACGCAGTATTTT
>NA|NA|TRBV2|TRBJ1-2
CASRHPEETCGYTF
TGTGCCAGCCGCCACCCTGAAGAGACCTGTGGCTACACCTTC
>many|NA|TRBV5-4|TRBJ1-1
CASSRSLNTEAFF
TGTGCCAGCAGCCGCAGTCTGAACACTGAAGCTTTCTTT
>many|NA|TRBV29-1|TRBJ1-1
CSVEQGVIGEAFF
TGCAGCGTTGAACAGGGCGTTATTGGTGAAGCTTTCTTT
>NA|NA|TRBV6-1|TRBJ2-7
CASSLYGSEQYF
TGTGCCAGCAGTCTCTATGGGTCCGAGCAGTACTTC
>NA|TRBD1|TRBV28|TRBJ2-7
CASSQEFLGQGYEQYF
TGTGCCAGCAGCCAAGAGTTTTTGGGACAGGGCTACGAGCAGTACTTC
>NA|NA|TRBV6-1|TRBJ1-5
CASTPVYNHPQHF
TGTGCCAGCACTCCGGTCTACAATCATCCTCAGCATTTT
>many|NA|TRBV28|TRBJ2-3
CASSLLVGQSDTQYF
TGTGCCAGCAGTTTATTGGTGGGCCAGTCAGATACGCAGTATTTT
>many|TRBD1|TRBV19|TRBJ2-7
CASSKTGSSYEQYF
TGTGCCAGTAGTAAGACAGGGTCCTCCTACGAGCAGTACTTC
>many|TRBD2|TRBV6-1|TRBJ2-1
CASRTGTSGLSEQFF
TGTGCCAGCAGAACCGGGACTAGCGGTCTAAGTGAGCAGTTCTTC
>many|TRBD2|TRBV20-1|TRBJ2-1
CSAGLAGYNEQFF
TGCAGTGCCGGACTAGCGGGGTACAATGAGCAGTTCTTC
>many|NA|TRBV6-2/TRBV6-3|TRBJ1-5
CASSRSSGTNQPQHF
TGTGCCAGCAGCCGCTCTTCAGGGACTAATCAGCCCCAGCATTTT
>many|NA|TRBV15|TRBJ2-5
CATSRDLGLGEETQYF
TGTGCCACCAGCAGAGATCTTGGTTTGGGGGAAGAGACCCAGTACTTC
>NA|TRBD2|TRBV28|TRBJ2-3
CASSIIAGAGGTQYF
TGTGCCAGCAGTATTATAGCGGGGGCAGGAGGTACGCAGTATTTT
>NA|NA|TRBV5-1|TRBJ2-2
CASSLEVGLGELFF
TGCGCCAGCAGCTTGGAGGTGGGTCTCGGGGAGCTGTTTTTT
>NA|NA|TRBV5-1|TRBJ2-7
CASSVNGLSRTYEQYF
TGCGCCAGCAGCGTGAATGGACTATCGAGGACATACGAGCAGTACTTC
>many|NA|TRBV20-1|TRBJ2-2
CSAQRSGPLNGELFF
TGCAGTGCCCAACGGAGTGGACCCCTGAACGGGGAGCTGTTTTTT
>NA|NA|TRBV19|TRBJ2-1
CASRPMGGAGEQFF
TGTGCCAGTAGGCCAATGGGGGGGGCGGGGGAGCAGTTCTTC
>many|NA|TRBV11-2|TRBJ1-1
CASSLDYWDTEAFF
TGTGCCAGCAGCTTAGACTATTGGGACACTGAAGCTTTCTTT
>NA|TRBD1|TRBV11-3|TRBJ1-3
CASSVLQGLGNTIYF
TGTGCCAGCAGCGTACTACAGGGGCTCGGAAACACCATATATTTT
>many|NA|TRBV5-4|TRBJ2-2
CASSIHTGELFF
TGTGCCAGCAGCATACACACCGGGGAGCTGTTTTTT
>many|TRBD1|TRBV18|TRBJ2-2
CASSATGEQNTGELFF
TGTGCCAGCTCAGCCACAGGGGAACAGAACACCGGGGAGCTGTTTTTT
>NA|NA|TRBV2|TRBJ2-6
CAKKTGPRANVLTF
TGTGCCAAAAAGACAGGTCCTCGGGCCAACGTCCTGACTTTC
>many|NA|TRBV2|TRBJ2-1
CASSGGNSGTYNEQFF
TGTGCCAGCAGTGGAGGTAATAGCGGAACCTACAATGAGCAGTTCTTC
>NA|NA|TRBV28|TRBJ2-1
CASSLSGPQDEQFF
TGTGCCAGCAGTTTGTCAGGTCCACAAGATGAGCAGTTCTTC